These 2 T cell receptor beta chains share one sample of origin, sequenced in a study of blood T cells in healthy people across ages. Sample-barcoded 5' priming and a J-beta primer mix drove a second PCR of about 7 to 12 cycles. A single record per CDR3 protein comes from TCRdb applying MiXCR to the 5' RACE reads. The data show under 2 million distinct CDR3 sequences, 30% to 40% seen once. The sequenced material came from blood. The receptors shown here come from a woman in her thirties in good health.

The chain couples TRBV5-1 to TRBJ1-2; 8 bases are shared with TRBD1. V trimming: 4 bases; J trimming: 6 bases; junction bases outside the gene matches: 11. The CDR3 runs to 15 residues. Germline V gene sequence: CDR1 SGHRS, CDR2 YFSETQ. The CDR3 spells CASSPGTDRAHGYTF. As DNA, the CDR3 is TGCGCCAGCAGCCCAGGAACGGACAGGGCTCATGGCTACACCTTC.

This clonotype was recorded a few times. V usage is TRBV30 and J usage is TRBJ2-3; D remains ambiguous. This CDR3 region has 12 residues. V lost 0 bases and J 6 bases, leaving 7 bases between the germline ends. Looked up from germline, CDR1 is GTSNPN and CDR2 is SVGIG (reference sequence). The CDR3 is CAWSVPRDTQYF. The CDR3 DNA reads as TGTGCCTGGAGTGTACCTCGCGATACGCAGTATTTT.